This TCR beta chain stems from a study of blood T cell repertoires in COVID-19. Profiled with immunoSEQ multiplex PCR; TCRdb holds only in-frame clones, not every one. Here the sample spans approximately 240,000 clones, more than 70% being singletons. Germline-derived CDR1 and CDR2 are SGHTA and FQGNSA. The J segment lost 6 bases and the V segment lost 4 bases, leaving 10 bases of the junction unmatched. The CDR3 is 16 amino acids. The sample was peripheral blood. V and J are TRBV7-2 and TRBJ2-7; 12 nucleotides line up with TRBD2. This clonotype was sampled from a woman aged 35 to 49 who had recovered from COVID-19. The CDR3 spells CASSSKLTSGSGEQYF. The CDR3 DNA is TGTGCCAGCAGCTCAAAACTGACTAGCGGGAGTGGCGAGCAGTACTTC.